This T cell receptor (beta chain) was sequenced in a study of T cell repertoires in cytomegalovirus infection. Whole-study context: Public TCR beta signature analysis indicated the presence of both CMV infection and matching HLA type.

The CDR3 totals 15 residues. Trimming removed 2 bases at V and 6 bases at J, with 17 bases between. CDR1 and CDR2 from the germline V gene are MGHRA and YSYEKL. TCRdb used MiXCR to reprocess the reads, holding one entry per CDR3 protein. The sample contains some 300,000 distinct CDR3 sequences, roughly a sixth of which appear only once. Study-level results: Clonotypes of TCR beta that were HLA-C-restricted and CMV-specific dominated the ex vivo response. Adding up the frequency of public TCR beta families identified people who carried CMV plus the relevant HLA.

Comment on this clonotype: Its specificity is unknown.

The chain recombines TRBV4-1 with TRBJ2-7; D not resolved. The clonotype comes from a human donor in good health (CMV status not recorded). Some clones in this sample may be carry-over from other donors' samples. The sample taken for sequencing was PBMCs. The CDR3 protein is CASSQSGRVPGEQYF. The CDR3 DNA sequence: TGCGCCAGCAGCCAAAGTGGTAGGGTACCAGGCGAGCAGTACTTC.